This T cell receptor beta chain emerged from a study of neurological immune-mediated disorders. General observations from the study: When grouped phylogenetically, the repertoires of 18 of the 34 multiple sclerosis patients fell together in one related-CDR3 cluster, which is a possible signature.

This clonotype was seen at least ten times. Antigen specificity is unknown. The authors produced cDNA by 5'RACE using 10-nucleotide random UMIs. MiXCR, run by TCRdb on the 5' RACE reads, gives a single entry per CDR3 protein. The sample contains around 46,000 distinct CDR3 sequences, around 1.9% of which appear only once. The CDR3 loop spans 16 amino acids. V shed 4 bases and J 2 bases; nucleotides not matched to a gene: 5. CDR1 SGHRS and CDR2 YFSETQ come from the germline V gene. Unsorted libraries were generated from 2 million PBMCs held at -80 degrees C. The source of this sequence is a middle-aged woman with multiple sclerosis. The sequenced sample was PBMCs. The chain combines TRBV5-1 with TRBJ2-3, with 12 bases aligning to TRBD2. Here the CDR3 DNA reads TGCGCCAGCAGCCACGGACTAGCGGGGACCACAGATACGCAGTATTTT. Its translation is CASSHGLAGTTDTQYF. Full variable domain (rest looked up from reference TRBV5-1 and TRBJ2-3): KAGVTQTPRYLIKTRGQQVTLSCSPISGHRSVSWYQQTPGQGLQFLFEYFSETQRNKGNFPGRFSGRQFSNSRSEMNVSTLELGDSALYLCASSHGLAGTTDTQYFGPGTRLTVL.